These T cell receptor beta chains were read from a single sample in a study of spatial heterogeneity in lung cancer. Using its own MiXCR run on the 5' RACE reads, TCRdb lists one record per CDR3 protein. The sample holds about 85,000 distinct CDR3 sequences; approximately 21% are singletons and the top ten take approximately 5.6%. The input for sequencing was PBMCs, taken at surgery. These receptors all stem from a male donor with early-stage non-small cell lung cancer. Both conserved end residues are part of each CDR3.

len	v_gene	j_gene	CDR3aa
11	TRBV5-1	TRBJ2-7	CASSESYEQYF
13	TRBV27	TRBJ1-6	CASWTGGFSPLHF
14	TRBV6-5	TRBJ1-3	CASSPPDRGNTIYF
15	TRBV6-5	TRBJ2-5	CASSREGATQETQYF
13	TRBV29-1	TRBJ1-1	CSVETVMGTEAFF
14	TRBV7-8	TRBJ1-1	CASSLMGMDTEAFF
15	TRBV20-1	TRBJ1-1	CSALGGAGSNTEAFF
14	TRBV6-5	TRBJ2-2	CASSYFYSTGELFF
11	TRBV6-1	TRBJ1-5	CASFDQQPQHF
14	TRBV7-7	TRBJ2-5	CASSLYEGQETQYF
14	TRBV9	TRBJ1-4	CASSTRQGDEKLFF
15	TRBV7-9	TRBJ2-3	CASSLAGRGTDTQYF
16	TRBV12-3/TRBV12-4	TRBJ2-5	CASSWRLAGSQETQYF
14	TRBV4-2	TRBJ1-1	CASSQEREGTEAFF
15	TRBV20-1	TRBJ1-1	CSAGSPATMNTEAFF
16	TRBV4-1	TRBJ2-2	CASSQDSGANTGELFF
16	TRBV12-3/TRBV12-4	TRBJ1-5	CASTSRGAYSNQPQHF
14	TRBV5-1	TRBJ2-5	CASSPSGYQETQYF
14	TRBV5-1	TRBJ2-7	CASSLAPSPSEQYF
16	TRBV28	TRBJ2-7	CASSPYGTGSSYEQYF
16	TRBV28	TRBJ2-2	CASSSPPSLGDGELFF
14	TRBV18	TRBJ1-5	CASSPQFEGQPQHF
16	TRBV20-1	TRBJ2-5	CSASGGQTPRKETQYF
12	TRBV6-6	TRBJ1-3	CASIGDGNTIYF
18	TRBV7-9	TRBJ1-2	CASSSFRDRGNANYGYTF
12	TRBV11-3	TRBJ2-7	CASSRAGFEQYF
12	TRBV12-3/TRBV12-4	TRBJ1-1	CASSTVLSEAFF
15	TRBV6-2/TRBV6-3	TRBJ2-3	CASSPGFGEKDTQYF
18	TRBV19	TRBJ2-7	CASSTTGPWTGDTYEQYF
16	TRBV5-1	TRBJ2-7	CASSLASGRTYYEQYF
13	TRBV18	TRBJ2-5	CASSRQDQETQYF
16	TRBV11-2	TRBJ2-5	CASSLLAGQGIETQYF
12	TRBV20-1	TRBJ1-2	CSANTPGRGYTF
15	TRBV20-1	TRBJ2-7	CSARDFAGGSYEQYF
15	TRBV10-3	TRBJ2-5	CAISESQQTRETQYF
12	TRBV20-1	TRBJ2-7	CSARDYRGEQYF
13	TRBV29-1	TRBJ2-1	CSARTAGYNEQFF
17	TRBV20-1	TRBJ2-2	CSARGALSPGSTGELFF
15	TRBV2	TRBJ1-4	CASSPVGATNEKLFF
14	TRBV10-3	TRBJ2-5	CAISEPPEKETQYF
14	TRBV7-2	TRBJ2-2	CASSSSGVTGELFF
17	TRBV4-3	TRBJ2-7	CASSQVSGDPRTYEQYF
13	TRBV25-1	TRBJ2-7	CASSEGRRTEQYF